This TCR beta chain was identified during a study of Graves' ophthalmopathy and Graves' hyperthyroidism. Study-wide results and caveats: Sensitivity of approximately 88% and specificity of less than 82% were achieved when a 13-signature model separated ophthalmopathy from stable hyperthyroidism.

Note on this clonotype: Its antigen is undetermined. An end of the junction differs from the germline gene, which may be a read error.

The germline V gene encodes CDR1 SGHRS and CDR2 YFSETQ. This CDR3 region has 15 residues. Amplified TCR beta CDR3 regions were obtained using RNA transcripts as template. RT-PCR in the first round used HTBI primers; a second-round multiplex PCR followed. TCRdb reanalysed the multiplex PCR reads using MiXCR and keeps one entry per CDR3 protein. The sample gives more than 1,000,000 distinct CDR3 sequences, about two fifths of which show up once; around 10% is in the top ten. The origin of this receptor is an adult man with Graves' hyperthyroidism. Sequenced sample: peripheral blood or thyroid tissue (not recorded which). V and J are TRBV5-1 and TRBJ2-2; TRBD1 or TRBD2 may be the D gene (5 bases each). The DNA of the CDR3 is TGCGCCAGCAGCTTGGAGTTTTGGGGGACCGGGGAGCTGCTTTTT. Translating gives CASSLEFWGTGELLF.